What follows describes a single T cell receptor (beta chain). The authors reverse transcribed all of the isolated RNA, so sequencing captured expressed TCRB transcripts. The protocol was immunoSEQ multiplex PCR, while the TCRdb copy is restricted to in-frame clones and leaves out a portion. This table holds 150,000 to 190,000 clones, 8.1% found once. The data were obtained in a study of beta chain features in type 1 diabetes. This receptor was obtained from a man aged 18 to 30 in good health. The sample consisted of central memory CD4+ T cells from blood.

CDR3 protein: CASSLATGAGANVLTF. In DNA, the CDR3 is TGTGCCAGCAGCTTAGCGACAGGGGCTGGGGCCAACGTCCTGACTTTC. This chain connects TRBV7-2 to TRBJ2-6, with 8 bases lining up with TRBD1. This CDR3 region has 16 residues. The V and J ends lost 0 bases and 2 bases, in that order; junction bases with no gene match: 0. The germline CDR1 and CDR2 sequences are SGHTA and FQGNSA.